The 24 T cell receptor beta chains presented below share a single source sample, sequenced in a study of shared clonotypes between healthy human individuals (dated by TCRdb to 2018 to 2021). Library preparation was by the immunoSEQ multiplex PCR assay. TCRdb provides this immuneACCESS table in a form limited to in-frame rearrangements. Some clones are lacking; in checked studies, under half of them reflect an unresolved V gene, and why the rest are absent is not known. The sample includes about 480,000 clones, with approximately 79% observed a single time. The biggest ten clones account for under 15% of the sample. The specimen was PBMCs. The receptors come from a woman between 40 and 50 years old in good health. Some clones in this sample may be carry-over from other donors' samples.

This clone was picked up many times. The chain carries TRBV25-1 and TRBJ2-6, with D unresolved. V dropped 4 bases and J dropped 2 bases, with 3 bases sitting between them. The CDR3 extends over 13 amino acids. Looked up from germline, CDR1 is MGHDK and CDR2 is SYGVNS. The CDR3 region has the DNA TGTGCCAGCAGTGTACCTGGGGCCAACGTCCTGACTTTC. This sequence encodes CASSVPGANVLTF.

The rearrangement links TRBV7-9 to TRBJ2-2; D is uncertain. Germline V gene data show CDR1 as SEHNR and CDR2 as FQNEAQ (reference sequence). This CDR3 is built from 16 residues. The V end was cut by 5 bases, the J end by 3 bases, with 16 bases between. DNA of the CDR3: TGTGCCAGCAGCACCTCCGGGCGCGGATACACCGGGGAGCTGTTTTTT. It translates to CASSTSGRGYTGELFF.

V gene TRBV27 combines with J gene TRBJ2-7, with 7 nucleotides matching TRBD2. The trim removed 7 bases at V and 2 bases at J, leaving 8 bases unmatched. The length of the CDR3 is 14 residues. CDR1 MNHEY and CDR2 SMNVEV come from the germline V gene (reference sequence). The CDR3 reads CASTSREFPYEQYF. The CDR3 region has the DNA TGTGCCAGCACCTCGCGGGAGTTCCCCTACGAGCAGTACTTC.

The gene calls are TRBV9 and TRBJ2-7; D remains ambiguous. In germline, CDR1 is SGDLS, CDR2 YYNGEE. This CDR3 has 13 amino acids. The V end lost 7 bases, the J end lost 6 bases, and 17 bases lay between the germline ends. Here the CDR3 reads CASAPSGLGEQYF. Here the CDR3 DNA reads TGTGCCAGCGCTCCTAGTGGGCTGGGCGAGCAGTACTTC.

The chain uses TRBV6-5 and TRBJ2-3, with 8 bases fitting TRBD2. This CDR3 is built from 16 residues. Germline CDR1 and CDR2: MNHEY and SVGAGI. The V and J ends lost 4 bases and 2 bases, in that order; junction bases with no gene match: 8. CDR3 in amino acids: CASSFLTSATTDTQYF. The CDR3 coding sequence is TGTGCCAGCAGTTTCTTGACTAGCGCGACCACAGATACGCAGTATTTT.

J is TRBJ2-2 and V is TRBV6-1, with TRBD2 matching 8 bases. Trimming cost V 7 bases and J 0 bases; bases outside gene matches: 4. The CDR3 covers 15 residues. Per the germline V gene, CDR1 is MNHNS and CDR2 is SASEGT. The DNA for the CDR3 is TGTGCCAGCACCCGAGCGGGAGCGAACACCGGGGAGCTGTTTTTT. Its translation: CASTRAGANTGELFF.

The table lists this clone with a count of one. The chain employs TRBV11-2 and TRBJ2-3; 10 bases align to TRBD2. This CDR3 contains 18 residues. J gave up 2 bases and V 0 bases, and 8 bases lay outside the gene matches. The germline V gene encodes CDR1 SGHAT and CDR2 FQNNGV. The CDR3 loop reads CASSLDLGTSEFTDTQYF. The CDR3 DNA reads TGTGCCAGCAGCTTAGATTTAGGGACTAGCGAATTCACAGATACGCAGTATTTT. The full variable domain, rest sourced from reference TRBV11-2 and TRBJ2-3, is EAGVAQSPRYKIIEKRQSVAFWCNPISGHATLYWYQQILGQGPKLLIQFQNNGVVDDSQLPKDRFSAERLKGVDSTLKIQPAKLEDSAVYLCASSLDLGTSEFTDTQYFGPGTRLTVL.

V is TRBV19 and J is TRBJ1-1; D is unclear. The germline V gene encodes CDR1 LNHDA and CDR2 SQIVND (reference sequence). V shed 6 bases and J shed 1 base, with 12 bases lying between them. The CDR3 totals 14 residues. CDR3 nucleotide sequence: TGTGCCAGTAGGCCTCGAGCAGGGAACACTGAAGCTTTCTTT. Translating gives CASRPRAGNTEAFF.

The chain couples TRBV28 to TRBJ1-3; D unclear. Germline V gives CDR1 MDHEN, CDR2 SYDVKM. The V end was cut by 6 bases, the J end by 4 bases, with 19 bases between. The CDR3 is 16 amino acids. CDR3: CASSFEGVLLGNTIYF. The CDR3, as DNA: TGTGCCAGCAGCTTTGAAGGTGTCCTGTTAGGAAACACCATATATTTT.

V and J are TRBV6-5 and TRBJ2-7; 7 bases match TRBD2. The ends lost 2 bases at V and 2 bases at J; junction bases unmatched: 9. Looked up from germline, CDR1 is MNHEY and CDR2 is SVGAGI. The CDR3 runs 16 residues. The CDR3 loop is CASSYEGGVIPYEQYF. CDR3 coding DNA: TGTGCCAGCAGTTACGAGGGAGGGGTCATCCCCTACGAGCAGTACTTC.

Points on this clone: Other DNA sequences of this sample code for an identical CDR3. This chain joins TRBV28 and TRBJ2-2; D not certain. The CDR3 is 15 residues long. CDR1 and CDR2 from the germline V gene are MDHEN and SYDVKM. The V end was cut by 5 bases, the J end by 4 bases, with 14 bases between. As DNA, the CDR3 is TGTGCCAGCAGTACTCTGATGGGGTTCACCGGGGAGCTGTTTTTT. It encodes CASSTLMGFTGELFF.

The chain is built from TRBV19 and TRBJ1-1; D is unclear. CDR1 is LNHDA and CDR2 is SQIVND in the germline V gene (reference sequence). This CDR3 region has 13 residues. Trimming stripped 5 bases from V and 2 bases from J, with 9 bases between. As DNA, the CDR3 is TGTGCCAGTAGTGTTCAGGTAAACACTGAAGCTTTCTTT. This sequence encodes CASSVQVNTEAFF.

Remarks on this clone: This same CDR3 is encoded by further DNA sequences in the sample. J is TRBJ2-1 and V is TRBV19; a possible D gene is TRBD2 (5 bases). Germline assignment: CDR1 LNHDA and CDR2 SQIVND (reference sequence). Trimming cost V 3 bases and J 0 bases, with 9 bases left between them. CDR3 length: 15 amino acids. CDR3 coding DNA: TGTGCCAGTAGTATTTCGGGGAGCTCCTACAATGAGCAGTTCTTC. Protein: CASSISGSSYNEQFF.

On this clone: Other DNA sequences in the sample encode the same CDR3. The chain employs TRBV6-1 and TRBJ2-1; 7 bases are shared with TRBD1. CDR3 length equals 15 residues. V lost 3 bases and J lost 4; bases outside the gene matches: 6. Germline lookup yields CDR1 MNHNS and CDR2 SASEGT. The CDR3: CASSELTGLYNEQFF. CDR3 in DNA: TGTGCCAGCAGTGAGCTGACAGGGCTTTACAATGAGCAGTTCTTC.

The chain uses TRBV7-3 and TRBJ2-2; 7 bases are a match to TRBD2. The CDR3 has 15 amino acids. Looked up from germline, CDR1 is SGHTA and CDR2 is FQGTGA. V trimming: 3 bases; J trimming: 4 bases; junction bases outside the gene matches: 5. This CDR3 reads CASSFGSGFTGELFF. The CDR3 region has the DNA TGTGCCAGCAGCTTTGGTAGCGGGTTCACCGGGGAGCTGTTTTTT.

The chain employs TRBV10-1 and TRBJ1-1; D uncertain. The CDR3 runs 13 residues. Trimming removed 5 bases from V and 10 bases from J, with 17 bases in between. Germline loops: CDR1 WNHNN, CDR2 SYGVQD (reference sequence). The CDR3 nucleotides read TGCGCCAGCAGTAGCAGTGGAAGGTTAGGAGCTTTCTTT. Its translation: CASSSSGRLGAFF.

The chain uses TRBV6-5 and TRBJ2-5; D perhaps matches TRBD2 (6 bases). Germline CDR1 reads MNHEY; CDR2 reads SVGAGI. This CDR3 has 13 residues. V lost 7 bases to trimming and J lost 5 bases, with 14 bases between them. CDR3 region: CASNRLVEETQYF. For the CDR3, the DNA is TGTGCCAGCAACCGACTAGTGGAGGAGACCCAGTACTTC.

In its sample, this clone was seen a few times. The chain employs TRBV11-3 and TRBJ2-5; no clear D gene. The CDR3 is 14 amino acids. Trimming removed 0 bases at V and 9 bases at J, with 14 bases between. Germline V CDR1 and CDR2: SGHNT, YENEEA. CDR3 sequence (DNA): TGTGCCAGCAGCTTAGATGTGAACTCTGCGGCCCAGTACTTC. This sequence encodes CASSLDVNSAAQYF.

This clone was observed once. The chain uses TRBV11-2 and TRBJ2-3; D is ambiguous. The ends were cut back, 4 bases at V and 3 bases at J, with 14 bases in the middle. This CDR3 is built from 15 residues. CDR1 is SGHAT, CDR2 FQNNGV, per germline. The CDR3 loop is CASSWASRLTDTQYF. The DNA of the CDR3 is TGTGCCAGCAGCTGGGCGTCGCGATTGACAGATACGCAGTATTTT.

V and J are TRBV19 and TRBJ2-1; 7 bases map to TRBD2. This CDR3 contains 13 residues. The J segment lost 8 bases and the V segment lost 5 bases, leaving 6 bases of the junction unmatched. Germline CDR1 is LNHDA and CDR2 is SQIVND (reference sequence). CDR3 DNA: TGTGCCAGTAGTTCACCAGGGAGGGATGAGCAGTTCTTC. Encoded protein: CASSSPGRDEQFF.

This CDR3 reads CASSFGGGVITEAFF. The CDR3, as DNA: TGTGCCAGCAGTTTTGGAGGGGGCGTAATCACTGAAGCTTTCTTT. The chain couples TRBV28 to TRBJ1-1, with TRBD1 matching 7 bases. Germline lookup yields CDR1 MDHEN and CDR2 SYDVKM. CDR3 length equals 15 residues. V lost 3 bases and J lost 4; bases outside the gene matches: 8.

The chain carries TRBV15 and TRBJ1-2, with unresolved D. CDR1 and CDR2 from the germline V gene are LNHNV and YYDKDF (reference sequence). Trimming shortened V by 0 bases and J by 6 bases, and 8 bases separated the two germline ends. The CDR3 is 13 residues long. CDR3 amino acids: CATSRDFQDGYTF. The CDR3 bases are TGTGCCACCAGCAGAGATTTTCAGGATGGCTACACCTTC.

A single count supports this clone. V and J are TRBV19 and TRBJ2-1, with D hard to call. The CDR3 spans 11 residues. The V end lost 8 bases, the J end lost 1 base, and 3 bases lay between the germline ends. CDR1 and CDR2 from the germline V gene are LNHDA and SQIVND (reference sequence). CDR3 protein: CASLSYNEQFF. The CDR3 DNA reads as TGTGCCAGTTTGTCCTACAATGAGCAGTTCTTC.

This clone was seen a handful of times. The chain links TRBV20-1 to TRBJ2-7; D may be TRBD1 or TRBD2 (5 bases each). CDR3 length equals 10 residues. The germline gives CDR1 DFQATT, CDR2 SNEGSKA (reference sequence). Here the CDR3 reads CSSGSVGQYF. CDR3 nucleotide sequence: TGCAGCTCAGGGAGCGTCGGGCAGTACTTC.